Listed below are T cell receptor beta chains from one sample, sequenced in a study of blood T cell repertoires in COVID-19. Using immunoSEQ multiplex PCR, the repertoire was profiled, and TCRdb retains in-frame clones only, with some absent. The sample holds around 300,000 clones, almost 90% seen once. The sample consisted of peripheral blood. All receptors derive from a woman between 25 and 40 years old with COVID-19, enrolled during active disease. Each CDR3 is given with its conserved first and last residue. Fields, in order: D gene, V gene, clone size, J gene, CDR3 protein, CDR3 DNA. D genes are given only for firm matches. Rows may omit the clone size; those that give it use once, few, many or a size class.

>TRBD2|TRBV5-1|NA|TRBJ2-1
CASRGGGGSSYNEQFF
TGCGCCAGCAGGGGCGGGGGAGGGAGCTCCTACAATGAGCAGTTCTTC
>NA|TRBV19|NA|TRBJ2-1
CASSTAVGYNEQFF
TGTGCCAGTAGTACAGCGGTCGGCTACAATGAGCAGTTCTTC
>TRBD1|TRBV6-6|NA|TRBJ2-2
CASTIGQGSAGELFF
TGTGCCAGCACGATCGGACAGGGGAGTGCCGGGGAGCTGTTTTTT
>NA|TRBV5-8|once|TRBJ1-2
CATNPGQGSGYGYTF
TGTGCCACAAACCCGGGCCAGGGTTCCGGCTATGGCTACACCTTC
>TRBD2|TRBV7-8|NA|TRBJ2-7
CASSPELAGSYEQYF
TGTGCCAGCAGCCCAGAGCTAGCGGGCTCCTACGAGCAGTACTTC
>NA|TRBV10-3|NA|TRBJ1-5
CAISKDSSNQPQHF
TGTGCCATCAGTAAGGACAGTAGCAATCAGCCCCAGCATTTT
>NA|TRBV5-4|once|TRBJ1-2
CASSLGSGGANYGYTF
TGTGCCAGCAGCCTTGGGTCGGGGGGTGCTAACTATGGCTACACCTTC
>TRBD1|TRBV5-6|NA|TRBJ1-1
CASSAPGQGEAFF
TGTGCCAGCAGCGCTCCGGGACAGGGGGAAGCTTTCTTT
>TRBD1|TRBV18|NA|TRBJ1-2
CASSPTGQTTHNYGYTF
TGTGCCAGCTCACCAACGGGACAGACGACTCATAACTATGGCTACACCTTC
>TRBD1|TRBV19|NA|TRBJ2-5
CASSEDRGREETQYF
TGTGCCAGTAGCGAGGACAGGGGGCGCGAAGAGACCCAGTACTTC
>TRBD1|TRBV4-2|NA|TRBJ1-1
CASSQDMGQGAGTEAFF
TGTGCCAGCAGCCAAGATATGGGACAGGGGGCAGGGACTGAAGCTTTCTTT
>TRBD1|TRBV27|NA|TRBJ1-4
CASRPRTSLGQGAQHNEKLFF
TGTGCCAGCAGGCCTCGGACTTCATTAGGACAGGGGGCACAACATAATGAAAAACTGTTTTTT
>NA|TRBV6-5|NA|TRBJ1-5
CASTTVSNQPQHF
TGTGCCAGCACGACAGTTAGCAATCAGCCCCAGCATTTT
>NA|TRBV4-1|NA|TRBJ1-2
CASSQDAWGHTF
TGCGCCAGCAGCCAAGATGCGTGGGGGCACACCTTC
>NA|TRBV7-2|NA|TRBJ2-7
CASSLGGLAVSSEQYF
TGTGCCAGCAGCTTAGGGGGGCTAGCGGTAAGCTCCGAGCAGTACTTC
>NA|TRBV12-1|NA|TRBJ2-3
CASSLPGTGNSTDTQYF
TGTGCCAGCAGCTTACCCGGGACAGGCAACAGCACAGATACGCAGTATTTT
>TRBD2|TRBV27|NA|TRBJ2-3
CASRRSGSVTDTQYF
TGTGCCAGCCGTCGTAGCGGGAGCGTCACAGATACGCAGTATTTT